This T cell receptor (beta chain) emerged from a study of T cells in Graves' hyperthyroidism and ophthalmopathy. Overall study: Staff took peripheral blood when the initial diagnosis was made, before any treatment began.

The CDR3 has 14 residues. The germline V and J ends were trimmed by 4 bases and 5 bases, with 12 bases remaining between them. Germline CDR1 and CDR2: SGHRS and YFSETQ. Amplification of TCR beta CDR3 regions was performed using RNA transcripts as template. The HTBI primer set served for first-round RT-PCR of the TCR CDR3. From the multiplex PCR reads, TCRdb called clonotypes with MiXCR, one entry per CDR3 protein. The sample has about 460,000 distinct CDR3 sequences, roughly 23% seen once. The study included ophthalmopathy patients with Clinical Activity Score at least 3, NOSPECS grade at least 4 and duration under 3 months. Diagnostic decisions used clinical symptoms, serum thyroxine and TRAb, thyroid ultrasound and orbital computed tomography. Study results and limitations: Patients with ophthalmopathy were separated from those with stable hyperthyroidism by a 13 V-J model.

Remarks on this clonotype: Its antigen is as yet unknown.

This receptor was identified in a woman in her 70s with Graves' ophthalmopathy. The V call is TRBV5-1, the J call TRBJ2-2, with D perhaps TRBD1 (6 bases). The sequenced sample consisted of blood. The CDR3: CASSEWGRTGELFF. The CDR3 nucleotides are TGCGCCAGCAGCGAATGGGGGCGGACCGGGGAGCTGTTTTTT.